The 7 T cell receptor beta chains listed next were all sequenced from one sample in a study of blood T cell repertoires in COVID-19. The method was immunoSEQ multiplex PCR; TCRdb's version includes in-frame clones alone and lacks a portion of them. The sample holds some 290,000 clones, approximately 91% seen once. What was sequenced was PBMCs or T cells enriched from blood (not recorded which). Receptor source: a middle-aged woman with acute COVID-19.

The genes are TRBV7-9 and TRBJ2-5, with a weak D call TRBD1 (6 bases). The CDR3 sequence is 13 residues long. V was pared by 5 bases and J by 6 bases, with 13 bases between. Per the germline V gene, CDR1 is SEHNR and CDR2 is FQNEAQ (reference sequence). CDR3: CASSPSQGQTQYF. In DNA form, the CDR3 reads TGTGCCAGCAGCCCATCACAGGGCCAGACCCAGTACTTC.

This clone was seen a single time. The rearrangement uses TRBV24-1 and TRBJ2-3; TRBD1 matches 11 bases. V lost 5 bases to trimming and J lost 3 bases; unmatched junction nucleotides: 9. The CDR3 length is 17 residues. The germline CDR1 and CDR2 sequences are KGHDR and SFDVKD. The CDR3 region is CATSVTPGTGGTDTQYF. The CDR3 DNA follows: TGTGCCACCAGTGTCACCCCCGGGACAGGGGGTACAGATACGCAGTATTTT.

The chain recombines TRBV4-1 with TRBJ1-6; no reliable D call. Germline V gives CDR1 MGHRA, CDR2 YSYEKL. The CDR3 runs 16 residues. Deletions cut 4 bases from V and 6 bases from J, with 16 bases between. The CDR3 here is CASSPIGRQSNSPLHF. In DNA form, the CDR3 reads TGCGCCAGCAGCCCTATCGGCAGGCAGAGTAATTCACCCCTCCACTTT.

The rearrangement links TRBV28 to TRBJ1-4; TRBD1 matches 8 bases. The germline gives CDR1 MDHEN, CDR2 SYDVKM. The trim removed 8 bases at V and 8 bases at J, leaving 10 bases unmatched. The CDR3 has 14 amino acids. CDR3: CASGTGGVPEKLFF. Written as DNA, the CDR3 is TGTGCCAGCGGTACAGGGGGGGTCCCAGAAAAACTGTTTTTT.

The chain recombines TRBV9 with TRBJ1-2; 7 positions agree with TRBD1. Germline V gene data show CDR1 as SGDLS and CDR2 as YYNGEE. The trim removed 5 bases at V and 4 bases at J, leaving 5 bases unmatched. The CDR3 spans 13 residues. The CDR3 is CASRRQGTYGYTF. The CDR3 nucleotides read TGTGCCAGCAGGAGACAGGGTACCTATGGCTACACCTTC.

This clone was seen once. This chain's CDR3 is CASSEGDGYTF. The CDR3, as DNA: TGTGCCAGCAGTGAGGGAGACGGCTACACCTTC. V gene TRBV25-1 combines with J gene TRBJ1-2; D remains unclear. CDR3 length: 11 residues. Trimming took 3 bases from V and 8 from J, leaving 7 bases between them. Germline CDR1 is MGHDK and CDR2 is SYGVNS.

This rearrangement joins TRBV2 to TRBJ1-5, with 8 bases that match TRBD1. The CDR3 has 15 amino acids. With 6 bases clipped from V and 6 bases from J, the junction kept 10 bases outside the gene matches. Per germline, CDR1 SNHLY and CDR2 FYNNEI. The chain's CDR3 is CASRDGRGLGQPQHF. CDR3 DNA: TGTGCCAGCAGGGATGGCAGGGGGCTAGGTCAGCCCCAGCATTTT.